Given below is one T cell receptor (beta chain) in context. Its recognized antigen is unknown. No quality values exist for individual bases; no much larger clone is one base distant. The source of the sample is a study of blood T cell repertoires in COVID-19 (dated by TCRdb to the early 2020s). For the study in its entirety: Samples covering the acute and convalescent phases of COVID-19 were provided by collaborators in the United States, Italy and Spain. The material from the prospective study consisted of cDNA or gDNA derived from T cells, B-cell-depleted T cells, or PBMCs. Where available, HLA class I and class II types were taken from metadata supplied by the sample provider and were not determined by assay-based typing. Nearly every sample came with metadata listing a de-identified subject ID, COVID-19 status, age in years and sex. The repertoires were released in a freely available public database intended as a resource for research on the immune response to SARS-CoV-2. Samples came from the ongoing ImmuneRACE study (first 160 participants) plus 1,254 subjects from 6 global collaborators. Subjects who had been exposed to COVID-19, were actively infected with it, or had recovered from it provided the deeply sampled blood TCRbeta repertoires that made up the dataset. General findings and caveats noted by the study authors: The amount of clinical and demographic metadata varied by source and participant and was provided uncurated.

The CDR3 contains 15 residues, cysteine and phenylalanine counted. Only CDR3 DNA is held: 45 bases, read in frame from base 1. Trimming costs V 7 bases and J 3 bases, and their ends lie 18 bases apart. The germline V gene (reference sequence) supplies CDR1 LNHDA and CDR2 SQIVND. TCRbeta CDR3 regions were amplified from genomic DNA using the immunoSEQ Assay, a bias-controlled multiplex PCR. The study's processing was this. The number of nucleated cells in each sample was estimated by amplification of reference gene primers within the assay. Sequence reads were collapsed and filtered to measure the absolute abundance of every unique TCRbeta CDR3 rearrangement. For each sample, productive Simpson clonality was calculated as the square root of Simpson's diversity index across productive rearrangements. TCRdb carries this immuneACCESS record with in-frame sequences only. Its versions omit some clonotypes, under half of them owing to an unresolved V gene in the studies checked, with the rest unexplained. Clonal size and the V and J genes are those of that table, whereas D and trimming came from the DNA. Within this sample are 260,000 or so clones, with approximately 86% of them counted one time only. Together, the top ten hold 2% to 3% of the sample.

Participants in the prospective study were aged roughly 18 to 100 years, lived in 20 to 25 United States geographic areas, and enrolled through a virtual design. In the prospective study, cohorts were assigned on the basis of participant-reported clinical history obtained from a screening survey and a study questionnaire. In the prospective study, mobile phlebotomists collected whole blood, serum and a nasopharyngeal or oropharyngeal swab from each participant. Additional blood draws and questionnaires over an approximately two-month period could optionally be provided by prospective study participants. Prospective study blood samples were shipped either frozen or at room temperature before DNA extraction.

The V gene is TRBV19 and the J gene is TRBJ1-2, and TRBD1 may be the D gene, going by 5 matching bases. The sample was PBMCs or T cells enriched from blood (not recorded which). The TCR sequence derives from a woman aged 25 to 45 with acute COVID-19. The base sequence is TGTGCCAGTATTGGGACTCAACTGTCCGACTATGGCTACACCTTC. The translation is CASIGTQLSDYGYTF.